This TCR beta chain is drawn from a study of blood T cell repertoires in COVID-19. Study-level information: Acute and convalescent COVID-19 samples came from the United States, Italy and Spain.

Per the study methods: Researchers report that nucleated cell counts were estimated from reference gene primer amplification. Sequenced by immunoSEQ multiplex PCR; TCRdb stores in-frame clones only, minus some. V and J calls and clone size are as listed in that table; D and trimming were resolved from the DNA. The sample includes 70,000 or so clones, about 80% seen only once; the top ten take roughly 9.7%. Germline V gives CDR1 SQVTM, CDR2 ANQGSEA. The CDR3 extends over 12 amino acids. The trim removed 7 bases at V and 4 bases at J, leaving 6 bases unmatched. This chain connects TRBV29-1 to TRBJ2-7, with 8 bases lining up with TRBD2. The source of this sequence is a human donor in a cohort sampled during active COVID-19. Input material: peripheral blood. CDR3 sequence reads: CSATSGSYEQYF. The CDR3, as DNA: TGCAGCGCTACTAGCGGTTCATACGAGCAGTACTTC.